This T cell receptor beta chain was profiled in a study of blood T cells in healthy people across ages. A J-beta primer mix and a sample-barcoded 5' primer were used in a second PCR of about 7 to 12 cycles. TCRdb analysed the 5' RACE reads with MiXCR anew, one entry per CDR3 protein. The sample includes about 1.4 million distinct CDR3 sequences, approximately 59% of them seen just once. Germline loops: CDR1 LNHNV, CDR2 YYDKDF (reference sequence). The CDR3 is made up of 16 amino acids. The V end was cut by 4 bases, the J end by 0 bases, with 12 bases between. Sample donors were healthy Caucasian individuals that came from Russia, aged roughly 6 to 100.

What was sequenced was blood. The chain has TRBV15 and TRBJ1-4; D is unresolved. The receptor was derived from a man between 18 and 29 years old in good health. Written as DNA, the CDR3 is TGTGCCACCAGCAAGAGTTTGCCAACAACTAATGAAAAACTGTTTTTT. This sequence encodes CATSKSLPTTNEKLFF.